This paragraph reports one T cell receptor beta chain. There is no known antigen for this receptor. One base away there is no much larger clone; base qualities are not given. The cysteine opens and the phenylalanine closes a CDR3 of 14 amino acids. Of the read, only the CDR3 DNA is kept; its 42 bases are in frame from base 1. V is cut back by 4 bases and J by 1 base, with 3 bases in the junction unmatched. The sample comes from a study of breast tumors, draining lymph nodes, adjacent tissues (dated by TCRdb to between 2015 and 2016). At the level of the whole study: Breast cancer patients provided tumor, adjacent nontumor tissue and axillary lymph nodes, and the study compared the TCR beta repertoires across these three sources. In human breast cancer, the study set out to assess how tumor, surrounding tissue and draining lymph node repertoires relate to one another and whether T cells might be exchanged between them.

TCRdb shows the sequencer as Illumina HiSeq 2000. Multiplex PCR amplification was used to generate the TCR beta chain libraries. The amplified TCR beta chain products were analyzed by high-throughput sequencing. The public reads were reprocessed in TCRdb via fastp at Q25 and MiXCR, keeping in-frame beta chains. Rows with one shared CDR3 protein collapse into an entry with the most common genes and DNA. This sample has about 180,000 distinct CDR3 sequences in its table, and roughly a third of those were observed once. The top ten clones comprise 3% to 4% of the sample. Results the study describes overall, beyond this receptor: Tumor T-cell repertoires showed less diversity than lymph node repertoires and more diversity than nontumor tissue repertoires, and tumor T-cell repertoires showed preferential V and J gene usage. The data were considered consistent with the idea that most tumor T cells come from the lymph node and then expand in tumor tissue. The conclusion that tumor T cells originate in lymph nodes was framed as consistent with a hypothesis rather than directly demonstrated. Tumor and nontumor tissue repertoires were significantly more similar in luminal-like than in basal-like breast cancer.

The lymph node samples were taken from the axillary draining lymph nodes of breast cancer patients. The sequence joins TRBV12-3 or TRBV12-4 to TRBJ2-7; 8 bases in the middle match TRBD1. The TCR originated in a female donor with breast cancer. Some clones in this sample may be carry-over from other donors' samples. The specimen sequenced was axillary lymph node tissue. The DNA sequence is given as TGTGCCAGCAGTTCGGACAGGGTGTCCTACGAGCAGTACTTC. This translates into CASSSDRVSYEQYF.